This T cell receptor beta chain derives from a study of cytomegalovirus exposure and HLA in healthy donors. Study information: Genotyping showed 81% of some 400 donors falling in the Caucasian-associated ancestry cluster. Study outcomes and limitations: Relative to equally common others, HLA-associated TCR beta chains showed greater clonal expansion in a later analysis.

Trimming pared 1 base from V and 7 bases from J, leaving 8 bases between. The CDR3 length is 13 residues. CDR1 and CDR2 (germline): MGHRA, YSYEKL. As for this clone: Its antigen is unknown.

Healthy bone marrow donors formed the donor group. Donors were nominally healthy when sampled, though unrecorded immune exposures were likely. In the PCR, 60 Vbeta and 13 Jbeta primers were used. The table came from immunoSEQ multiplex PCR; TCRdb's copy has only in-frame clones and leaves some out. The sample spans 180,000 or so clones; the ten largest clones claim around 0.7%. Input material: PBMCs. The TCR was taken from a boy younger than 18 in good health and CMV-seronegative. The rearrangement joins TRBV4-1 to TRBJ2-1, with D uncertain. CDR3 protein: CASSQVLRNEQFF. CDR3 nucleotide sequence: TGCGCCAGCAGCCAAGTATTACGGAATGAGCAGTTCTTC.